This paragraph covers one T cell receptor beta chain sequence. What it recognizes is unknown. This specimen comes from a study of cytomegalovirus exposure and HLA in healthy donors. Study details: Tens of millions of unique TCRs from HLA-typed donors were held in an early release of data.

Findings and limits, study-wide: A later analysis found that most CMV-associated TCR beta chains appeared HLA-restricted.

PCR employed 60 Vbeta and 13 Jbeta primers. Per the authors' pipeline: Later reanalysis found 75 million to 95 million unique TCR beta chains, 9 million to 12 million of them shared. Some clones are missing from TCRdb's copy, which holds only in-frame ones; the method was immunoSEQ multiplex PCR. V, J and clone size were drawn from that table, and D and trimming were deduced from the DNA. Of about 220,000 clones listed, more than 75% were seen once; the top ten hold approximately 6.5%. CDR3 length equals 13 residues. V lost 6 bases to trimming and J lost 3 bases; unmatched junction nucleotides: 4. Germline lookup yields CDR1 MGHDK and CDR2 SYGVNS.

Sequenced input: PBMCs. The source is a man aged 40-55 years in good health and CMV-seropositive. The V call is TRBV25-1, the J call TRBJ2-7, with TRBD2 matching 8 bases. CDR3 coding DNA: TGTGCCAGCAGGTCCGGGACTAGCTACGAGCAGTACTTC. Translated: CASRSGTSYEQYF.